The 29 T cell receptor beta chains below come from one sample, sequenced in a study of T cells in Graves' hyperthyroidism and ophthalmopathy. TCR beta CDR3 region amplification was performed from RNA transcripts. The HTBI set primed first-round TCR CDR3 RT-PCR. MiXCR, run by TCRdb on the multiplex PCR reads, gives a single entry per CDR3 protein. The sample has about 340,000 distinct CDR3 sequences, around 23% seen once; the top ten hold 50%. Source material: blood. These TCRs come from a woman between 45 and 60 years old with Graves' hyperthyroidism.

The table lists this clonotype with many counts. The chain recombines TRBV7-8 with TRBJ2-3; D may be TRBD2 (7 bases). Trimming stripped 1 base from V and 0 bases from J, with 14 bases between. CDR3 length: 17 residues. Germline loops: CDR1 SGHVS, CDR2 FQNEAQ. This CDR3 reads CASSLGGGGLSTDTQYF. The CDR3 DNA is TGTGCCAGCAGCTTAGGGGGGGGGGGGCTGAGCACAGATACGCAGTATTTT.

This clonotype was counted ten times or more. The chain is built from TRBV11-3 and TRBJ2-3; D might be TRBD2 (6 bases). V was pared by 2 bases and J by 4 bases, with 7 bases between. The CDR3 runs to 13 residues. Germline V gives CDR1 SGHNT, CDR2 YENEEA. The CDR3 nucleotides are TGTGCCAGCAGCTTAACGGGGGCAGATACGCAGTATTTT. Its protein is CASSLTGADTQYF.

This clonotype has a count of ten or more. V gene TRBV10-2 combines with J gene TRBJ2-7; 7 bases match TRBD1. V was pared by 8 bases and J by 4 bases, with 8 bases of the junction left unmatched. In germline, CDR1 is WSHSY, CDR2 SAAADI. This CDR3 has 13 residues. CDR3 sequence reads: CASRSGGRYEQYF. The CDR3 DNA reads TGCGCCAGCCGTTCAGGGGGTAGGTACGAGCAGTACTTC.

This rearrangement joins TRBV20-1 to TRBJ2-1, with 7 bases aligning to TRBD2. The germline V gene has CDR1 DFQATT and CDR2 SNEGSKA (reference sequence). J gave up 4 bases and V 3 bases, and 3 bases lay outside the gene matches. The CDR3 extends over 13 amino acids. CDR3 coding DNA: TGCAGTGCTAGGGCTAGCGGATACAATGAGCAGTTCTTC. It is translated as CSARASGYNEQFF.

The rearrangement links TRBV6-4 to TRBJ2-7; the match to TRBD1 covers 8 bases. V lost 7 bases and J lost 5; bases outside the gene matches: 7. In germline, CDR1 is MRHNA, CDR2 SNTAGT. This CDR3 contains 13 residues. CDR3 amino acids: CASIPGQADEQYF. CDR3 in DNA: TGTGCCAGCATTCCGGGACAGGCGGACGAGCAGTACTTC.

This clonotype appeared many times. The chain employs TRBV5-1 and TRBJ2-4; 10 bases are shared with TRBD1. The length of the CDR3 is 17 residues. Germline-derived CDR1 and CDR2 are SGHRS and YFSETQ. Unmatched junction bases numbered 13, after V lost 2 bases and J lost 8 bases. CDR3 nucleotide sequence: TGCGCCAGCAGCTTCCGGTGGACCGGACAGGGGGTGCACATTCAGTACTTC. Protein sequence: CASSFRWTGQGVHIQYF.

The genes are TRBV4-1 and TRBJ1-5; D not resolved. Trimming removed 2 bases at V and 0 bases at J, with 8 bases between. From germline, CDR1 is MGHRA and CDR2 YSYEKL. This CDR3 has 15 amino acids. This CDR3 is CASSQQDVSNQPQHF. The CDR3 DNA sequence: TGCGCCAGCAGCCAACAGGACGTTAGCAATCAGCCCCAGCATTTT.

This clonotype has a handful of counts. The missing conserved phenylalanine or tryptophan at the end of this CDR3 makes a read error likely. The chain employs TRBV5-1 and TRBJ1-3; D is possibly TRBD1 (6 bases). CDR3 length: 16 residues. Germline loops: CDR1 SGHRS, CDR2 YFSETQ. Trimming cost V 4 bases and J 0 bases, with 14 bases left between them. In DNA form, the CDR3 reads TGCGCCAGCAGCCCCGGACAGATTTACTCTGGAAACACCATATATCTT. Protein: CASSPGQIYSGNTIYL.

The chain joins TRBV29-1 to TRBJ2-1; 13 bases match TRBD2. The CDR3 totals 16 residues. Losses at the gene ends were 1 base for V and 9 bases for J; bases not matched to a gene: 9. CDR1 and CDR2 (germline): SQVTM, ANQGSEA. In DNA form, the CDR3 reads TGCAGCGTTGAAGCCGGGGCACTAGCGGGGGGGACTGAGCAGTTCTTC. It translates to CSVEAGALAGGTEQFF.

This clonotype was picked up many times. V is TRBV18 and J is TRBJ2-1; 9 nucleotides agree with TRBD2. This CDR3 region has 15 residues. Germline CDR1 KGHSH, CDR2 LQKENI. The V gene end was trimmed by 1 base and the J gene end by 7 bases; junction bases not matched to a gene: 5. CDR3 nucleotides: TGTGCCAGCTCACCACAGGCGGGAGGGCATAATGAGCAGTTCTTC. This translates into CASSPQAGGHNEQFF. The whole variable domain, filled in from reference TRBV18 and TRBJ2-1, reads NAGVMQNPRHLVRRRGQEARLRCSPMKGHSHVYWYRQLPEEGLKFMVYLQKENIIDESGMPKERFSAEFPKEGPSILRIQQVVRGDSAAYFCASSPQAGGHNEQFFGPGTRLTVL.

The sample holds many counts of this clonotype. The rearrangement links TRBV28 to TRBJ2-2; 10 bases match TRBD2. V was clipped by 7 bases and J by 4 bases; unmatched bases: 9. Germline V lookup: CDR1 MDHEN, CDR2 SYDVKM. The CDR3 sequence is 16 residues long. CDR3 DNA sequence: TGTGCCAGCACCCCCCTAGCGGGAGTCAGCACCGGGGAGCTGTTTTTT. It codes for CASTPLAGVSTGELFF.

This clonotype was seen ten or more times. This chain links TRBV7-9 with TRBJ2-3; 12 nucleotides line up with TRBD2. The V and J ends lost 5 bases and 5 bases, in that order; junction bases with no gene match: 2. The CDR3 has 14 residues. CDR1 SEHNR and CDR2 FQNEAQ come from the germline V gene (reference sequence). CDR3 amino acids: CASSVGLAGDTQYF. Here the CDR3 DNA reads TGTGCCAGCAGCGTGGGACTAGCGGGAGATACGCAGTATTTT.

Many counts were recorded for this clonotype. The chain combines TRBV10-3 with TRBJ2-7; D is undetermined. CDR3 size: 13 residues. With 2 bases removed from V and 6 bases from J, the gap between germline ends came to 11 bases. Germline V CDR1 and CDR2: ENHRY, SYGVKD. CDR3 in DNA: TGTGCCATCAGTGAGAAGACCCCACGCGAGCAGTACTTC. As protein: CAISEKTPREQYF.

The CDR3 is CATSDDNRGARDTQYF. CDR3 in DNA: TGTGCCACCAGTGATGACAACAGGGGGGCGAGGGATACGCAGTATTTT. The chain has TRBV24-1 and TRBJ2-3, with 8 bases lining up with TRBD1. Germline CDR1 and CDR2: KGHDR and SFDVKD. V dropped 3 bases and J dropped 6; count of bases not matched to a gene: 10. This CDR3 contains 16 residues.

This clonotype was recorded many times. This chain joins TRBV20-1 and TRBJ2-3; 7 nucleotides line up with TRBD2. J gave up 0 bases and V 1 base, and 7 bases lay outside the gene matches. Germline lookup yields CDR1 DFQATT and CDR2 SNEGSKA (reference sequence). CDR3 size: 16 residues. CDR3 sequence reads: CSARGPGGASTDTQYF. The CDR3 nucleotides are TGCAGTGCTAGAGGGCCGGGGGGAGCTAGCACAGATACGCAGTATTTT.

In this sample, this clonotype turned up many times. This chain uses TRBV28 with TRBJ2-7; D is possibly TRBD2 (5 bases). V dropped 5 bases and J dropped 7 bases, with 21 bases sitting between them. The CDR3 spans 15 residues. Per the germline V gene, CDR1 is MDHEN and CDR2 is SYDVKM. CDR3 in DNA: TGTGCCAGCAGTCCCTCCTCCGGACTCTCGGGTGAGCAGTACTTC. Its translation is CASSPSSGLSGEQYF.

The chain joins TRBV7-9 to TRBJ1-1; TRBD1 is a possible D gene (5 bases). Germline V gene sequence: CDR1 SEHNR, CDR2 FQNEAQ (reference sequence). Trimming cost V 0 bases and J 7 bases, with 12 bases left between them. The CDR3 is 14 residues long. CDR3 in DNA: TGTGCCAGCAGCTTAGCTGAGGGGTTTATTGAAGCTTTCTTT. It translates to CASSLAEGFIEAFF.

The chain joins TRBV20-1 to TRBJ2-1; the D call may be TRBD1 or TRBD2 (6 bases each). The germline V gene encodes CDR1 DFQATT and CDR2 SNEGSKA (reference sequence). There are 12 residues in the CDR3. CDR3 bases: TGCAGCCCGCGGAGGGGGGCCAATGAGCAGTTCTTC. It encodes CSPRRGANEQFF.

Regarding this clonotype: One end of the junction does not line up with germline, which may come from a read error. V usage is TRBV6-2 or TRBV6-3 and J usage is TRBJ1-5; 8 positions match TRBD1. Germline values: CDR1 MNHEY, CDR2 SVGEGT. This CDR3 comprises 13 residues. The CDR3 nucleotides read TGTGCCAGCGAAGGACAGGGCAATCAGCTCCAGCATTTT. Translating gives CASEGQGNQLQHF.

The table lists this clonotype with many counts. The V and J genes are TRBV28 and TRBJ2-3; unclear D gene. The CDR3 runs to 15 residues. V was cut by 2 bases and J by 0 bases, with 9 bases left in between. Germline V gives CDR1 MDHEN, CDR2 SYDVKM. CDR3 DNA: TGTGCCAGCAGTTTAATCCCCCAGAGCACAGATACGCAGTATTTT. Translation: CASSLIPQSTDTQYF.

This clonotype was seen more than once but under ten times. The rearrangement links TRBV7-8 to TRBJ2-1, with a weak D call TRBD1 (5 bases). Germline V CDR1 and CDR2: SGHVS, FQNEAQ. The CDR3 has 13 residues. Trimming shortened V by 4 bases and J by 6 bases, and 10 bases separated the two germline ends. CDR3 in DNA: TGTGCCAGCAGCTGGGGCCCTACCAATGAGCAGTTCTTC. Translating gives CASSWGPTNEQFF.

CDR3 amino acids: CASSPSWSVDYEQYF. CDR3 coding DNA: TGTGCCAGCAGCCCCTCCTGGTCTGTCGACTACGAGCAGTACTTC. This chain joins TRBV28 and TRBJ2-7; D is undetermined. The CDR3 runs 15 residues. Germline V gives CDR1 MDHEN, CDR2 SYDVKM. V was clipped by 6 bases and J by 3 bases, with 18 bases between them.

This clonotype was found many times. V and J are TRBV20-1 and TRBJ1-5; weak D call: TRBD1 (5 bases). This CDR3 has 14 amino acids. V shed 4 bases and J shed 1 base, with 11 bases lying between them. Germline values: CDR1 DFQATT, CDR2 SNEGSKA (reference sequence). The CDR3 here is CSATTVLSNQPQHF. In DNA form, the CDR3 reads TGCAGTGCTACGACAGTACTGAGCAATCAGCCCCAGCATTTT.

This clonotype was counted ten times or more. The chain combines TRBV2 with TRBJ2-3, with D uncertain. From germline, CDR1 is SNHLY and CDR2 FYNNEI. The CDR3 loop spans 15 amino acids. The ends were cut back, 4 bases at V and 3 bases at J, with 14 bases in the middle. The CDR3 region has the DNA TGTGCCAGCAGTGGCAACGGAAAAGTGACAGATACGCAGTATTTT. Residues: CASSGNGKVTDTQYF.

This clonotype was counted many times. The chain joins TRBV20-1 to TRBJ2-3, with unresolved D. The CDR3 has 11 residues. Germline lookup yields CDR1 DFQATT and CDR2 SNEGSKA (reference sequence). V shed 3 bases and J shed 6 bases, with 7 bases lying between them. CDR3 region: CSASLSDTQYF. The CDR3 DNA is TGCAGTGCTAGTTTATCGGATACGCAGTATTTT.

There are many counts of this clonotype. The genes are TRBV28 and TRBJ1-4; the match to TRBD1 covers 7 bases. CDR1 is MDHEN and CDR2 is SYDVKM in the germline V gene. The CDR3 extends over 18 amino acids. With V trimmed by 6 bases and J by 0 bases, 13 bases remained unmatched. The CDR3 spells CASRGFGTAGSTNEKLFF. The CDR3 DNA reads TGTGCCAGCAGGGGATTCGGGACAGCGGGATCAACTAATGAAAAACTGTTTTTT.

This clonotype occurred many times. The chain couples TRBV2 to TRBJ2-2; D is perhaps TRBD1 (5 bases). The CDR3 covers 13 residues. Trimming shortened V by 3 bases and J by 3 bases, and 5 bases separated the two germline ends. Germline-derived CDR1 and CDR2 are SNHLY and FYNNEI. The CDR3 region is CASSDRDTGELFF. CDR3 nucleotide sequence: TGTGCCAGCAGTGACAGGGACACCGGGGAGCTGTTTTTT.

This clonotype was observed at least ten times. This chain links TRBV2 with TRBJ2-3; 7 positions agree with TRBD2. The CDR3 has 14 residues. Germline assignment: CDR1 SNHLY and CDR2 FYNNEI. Trimming cost V 7 bases and J 6 bases; bases outside gene matches: 10. This CDR3 is CASNRGRVGDTQYF. The CDR3 region has the DNA TGTGCCAGCAACCGGGGGAGGGTAGGGGATACGCAGTATTTT.

This clonotype was seen repeatedly, ten times or more. This chain connects TRBV24-1 to TRBJ1-2, with D uncertain. The CDR3 has 14 amino acids. Trimming took off 4 bases at V and 0 bases at J, with 8 bases between the two ends. Germline lookup yields CDR1 KGHDR and CDR2 SFDVKD. The CDR3: CATSDLGSNYGYTF. DNA for the CDR3: TGTGCCACCAGTGACCTCGGGTCTAACTATGGCTACACCTTC.